This T cell receptor beta chain emerged from a study of prognosis after radiotherapy for stage I lung cancer. Genomic DNA served as the source from which two-round multiplex PCR generated TCR beta CDR3 amplicons. The first PCR round targeted every TRBV and TRBJ gene with specific primers. TCRdb reanalysed the multiplex PCR reads using MiXCR and keeps one entry per CDR3 protein. The sample shows fewer than 25,000 distinct CDR3 sequences, approximately 46% of them seen only once. Overall study findings and caveats: Lower post-radiation Shannon entropy was seen in patients who went on to develop distant metastases. Following stereotactic body radiation therapy, unique TCR clone counts fell, with a median of around 10,000 versus 6,900.

Ten or more counts support this clonotype. Antigen: not known. This TCR was recovered from a donor of 50 years or more with non-small cell lung cancer. This specimen consisted of PBMCs, obtained before or after stereotactic body radiation therapy (not recorded which).

Written as DNA, the CDR3 is TGTGCCAGCAGTAAGTCGGGACTAGCGACCTACAATGAGCAGTTCTTC. Translating it yields CASSKSGLATYNEQFF. The chain links TRBV6-1 to TRBJ2-1; 10 bases match TRBD2. V gave up 5 bases and J gave up 2 bases; unmatched junction bases: 6. This CDR3 has 16 residues. Germline V lookup: CDR1 MNHNS, CDR2 SASEGT.